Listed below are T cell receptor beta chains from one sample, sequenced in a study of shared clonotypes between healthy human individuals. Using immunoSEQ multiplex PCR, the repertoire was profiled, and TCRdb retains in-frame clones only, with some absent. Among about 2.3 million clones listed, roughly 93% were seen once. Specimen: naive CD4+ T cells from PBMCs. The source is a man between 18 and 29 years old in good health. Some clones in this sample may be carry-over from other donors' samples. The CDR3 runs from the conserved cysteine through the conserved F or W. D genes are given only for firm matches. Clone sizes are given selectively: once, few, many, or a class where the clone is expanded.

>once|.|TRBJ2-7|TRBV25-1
CASSEYLAHYEQYF
TGTGCCAGCAGTGAATATTTGGCCCATTACGAGCAGTACTTC
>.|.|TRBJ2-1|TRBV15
CATTPARGGYNEQFF
TGTGCCACCACCCCCGCTAGAGGGGGATACAATGAGCAGTTCTTC
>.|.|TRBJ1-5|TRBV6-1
CASSEEGNQPQHF
TGTGCCAGCAGTGAAGAAGGAAATCAGCCCCAGCATTTT
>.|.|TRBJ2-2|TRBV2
CASRPNSGDRGELFF
TGTGCCAGCAGACCGAATAGCGGGGACAGAGGGGAGCTGTTTTTT
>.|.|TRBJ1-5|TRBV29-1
CSVETDSNQPQHF
TGCAGCGTTGAAACCGATAGCAATCAGCCCCAGCATTTT
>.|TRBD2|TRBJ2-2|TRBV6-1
CASRRGVRTGELFF
TGTGCCAGCAGACGGGGGGTAAGGACCGGGGAGCTGTTTTTT
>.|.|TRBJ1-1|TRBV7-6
CASSLSMAGALGTEAFF
TGTGCCAGCAGCTTAAGTATGGCAGGGGCTTTGGGCACTGAAGCTTTCTTT
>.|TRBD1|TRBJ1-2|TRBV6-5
CASSYSTGQGIYGYTF
TGTGCCAGCAGTTACTCTACCGGACAGGGGATCTATGGCTACACCTTC
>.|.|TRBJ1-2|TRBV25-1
CASSEQGDRADYGYTF
TGTGCCAGCAGTGAACAAGGCGATAGGGCTGACTATGGCTACACCTTC
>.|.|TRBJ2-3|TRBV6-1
CASSARDGTQNTDTQYF
TGTGCCAGCAGTGCGCGGGACGGGACACAAAACACAGATACGCAGTATTTT
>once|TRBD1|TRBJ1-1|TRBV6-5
CASSRRQGSEAFF
TGTGCCAGCAGTCGACGACAGGGAAGCGAAGCTTTCTTT
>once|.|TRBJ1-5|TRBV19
CASSIQGTGQNQPQHF
TGTGCCAGTAGTATTCAGGGGACGGGACAAAATCAGCCCCAGCATTTT
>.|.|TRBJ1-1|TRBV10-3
CAISSTGMNTEAFF
TGTGCCATCAGTTCCACAGGGATGAACACTGAAGCTTTCTTT
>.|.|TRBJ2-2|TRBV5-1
CASSLDGSTGELFF
TGCGCCAGCAGCTTGGATGGCAGCACCGGGGAGCTGTTTTTT
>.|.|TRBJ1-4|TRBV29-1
CSVGLRVEKLFF
TGCAGCGTTGGATTGAGGGTTGAAAAACTGTTTTTT
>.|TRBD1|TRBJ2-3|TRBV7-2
CASSLAWGQGGTDTQYF
TGTGCCAGCAGCTTAGCATGGGGTCAGGGGGGCACAGATACGCAGTATTTT